This T cell receptor beta chain appears in the sequencing data of a study of cytomegalovirus exposure and HLA in healthy donors. On the study more broadly: There were fewer than 130 million unique TCR beta sequences, drawn from about 179 million T cells, in an earlier analysis. General study findings and limits: Association of 15,000 to 20,000 TCR beta sequences with HLA alleles was found at 0.05 false discovery rate in a later analysis. The authors judged a highly shared variant cluster likely a sequencing artifact.

Looked up from germline, CDR1 is MDHEN and CDR2 is SYDVKM. The CDR3 extends over 14 amino acids. With V trimmed by 7 bases and J by 1 base, 3 bases remained unmatched. Although they were nominally healthy when sampled, donors likely had unrecorded immune exposures. Details on this clone: What it recognizes is unknown.

Vbeta (60) and Jbeta (13) primers were used in the PCR. TCRdb's table, derived via immunoSEQ multiplex PCR, lists solely in-frame clones and lacks some. The sample has about 190,000 clones, 82% seen once. The V and J genes are TRBV28 and TRBJ2-1; 8 bases line up with TRBD2. The sequencing sample was made of PBMCs. The sequence derives from a woman between 18 and 29 years old in good health and CMV-seronegative. In DNA, the CDR3 is TGTGCCAGCAACGGGAGGGGATCCTACAATGAGCAGTTCTTC. It translates to CASNGRGSYNEQFF. Combining the CDR3 with reference TRBV28 and TRBJ2-1 gives the whole variable domain DVKVTQSSRYLVKRTGEKVFLECVQDMDHENMFWYRQDPGLGLRLIYFSYDVKMKEKGDIPEGYSVSREKKERFSLILESASTNQTSMYLCASNGRGSYNEQFFGPGTRLTVL.